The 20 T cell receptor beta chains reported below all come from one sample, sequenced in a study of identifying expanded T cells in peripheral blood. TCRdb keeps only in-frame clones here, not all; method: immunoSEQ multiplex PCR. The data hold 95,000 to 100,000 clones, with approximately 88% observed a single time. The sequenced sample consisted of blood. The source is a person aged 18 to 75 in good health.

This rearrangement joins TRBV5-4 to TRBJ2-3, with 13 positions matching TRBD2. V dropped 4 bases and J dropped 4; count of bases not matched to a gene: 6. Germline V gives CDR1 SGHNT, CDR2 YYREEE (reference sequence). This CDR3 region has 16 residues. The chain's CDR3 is CASSPKLAGGADTQYF. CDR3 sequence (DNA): TGTGCCAGCAGCCCTAAACTAGCGGGGGGGGCAGATACGCAGTATTTT.

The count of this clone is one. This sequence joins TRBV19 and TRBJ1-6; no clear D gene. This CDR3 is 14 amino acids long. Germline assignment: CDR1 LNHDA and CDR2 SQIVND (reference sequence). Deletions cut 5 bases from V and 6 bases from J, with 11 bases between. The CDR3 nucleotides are TGTGCCAGTAGTCCACGGACGGTTAATTCACCCCTCCACTTT. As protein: CASSPRTVNSPLHF.

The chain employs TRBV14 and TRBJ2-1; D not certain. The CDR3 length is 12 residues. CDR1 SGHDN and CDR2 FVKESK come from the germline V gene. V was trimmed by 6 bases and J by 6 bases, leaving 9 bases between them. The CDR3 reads CASSRTPNEQFF. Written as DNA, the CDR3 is TGTGCCAGCAGTCGGACCCCCAATGAGCAGTTCTTC.

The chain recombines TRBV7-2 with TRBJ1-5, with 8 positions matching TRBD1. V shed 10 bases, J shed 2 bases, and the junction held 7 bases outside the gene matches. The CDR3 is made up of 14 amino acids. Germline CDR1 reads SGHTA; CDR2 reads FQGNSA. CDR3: CATGDRGGNQPQHF. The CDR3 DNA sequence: TGTGCCACCGGCGACAGGGGTGGCAATCAGCCCCAGCATTTT. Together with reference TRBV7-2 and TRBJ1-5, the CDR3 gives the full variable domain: GAGVSQSPSNKVTEKGKDVELRCDPISGHTALYWYRQSLGQGLEFLIYFQGNSAPDKSGLPSDRFSAERTGGSVSTLTIQRTQQEDSAVYLCATGDRGGNQPQHFGDGTRLSIL.

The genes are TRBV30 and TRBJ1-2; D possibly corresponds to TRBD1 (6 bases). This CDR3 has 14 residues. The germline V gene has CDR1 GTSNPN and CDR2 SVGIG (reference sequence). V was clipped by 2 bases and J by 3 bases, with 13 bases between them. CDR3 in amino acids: CAWSRGAEHYGYTF. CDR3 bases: TGTGCCTGGAGTAGGGGGGCGGAGCACTATGGCTACACCTTC.

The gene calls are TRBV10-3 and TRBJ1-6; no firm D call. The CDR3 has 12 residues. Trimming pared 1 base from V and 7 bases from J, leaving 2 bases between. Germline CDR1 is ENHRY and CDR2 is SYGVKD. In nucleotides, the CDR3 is TGTGCCATCAGTGAGTTAAATTCACCCCTCCACTTT. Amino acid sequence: CAISELNSPLHF.

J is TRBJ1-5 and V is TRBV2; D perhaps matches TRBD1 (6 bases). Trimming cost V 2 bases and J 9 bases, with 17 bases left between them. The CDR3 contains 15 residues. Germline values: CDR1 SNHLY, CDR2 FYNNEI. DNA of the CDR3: TGTGCCAGCAGTGAACGGTCGGGGGCGCCGGGGCCCCAGCATTTT. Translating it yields CASSERSGAPGPQHF.

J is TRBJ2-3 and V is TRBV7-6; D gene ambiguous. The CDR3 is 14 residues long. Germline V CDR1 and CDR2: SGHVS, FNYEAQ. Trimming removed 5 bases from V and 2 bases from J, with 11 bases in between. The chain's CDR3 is CASSPLLDTDTQYF. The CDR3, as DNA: TGTGCCAGCAGCCCCCTTCTTGACACAGATACGCAGTATTTT.

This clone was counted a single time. CDR3 DNA sequence: TGTGCCAGCTCCCCGACAGGAAACGAGCAGTACTTC. Its protein product is CASSPTGNEQYF. The chain links TRBV18 to TRBJ2-7, with a weak D call TRBD1 (6 bases). The CDR3 loop spans 12 amino acids. CDR1 and CDR2 from the germline V gene are KGHSH and LQKENI. The germline V and J ends were trimmed by 6 bases and 5 bases, with 11 bases remaining between them.

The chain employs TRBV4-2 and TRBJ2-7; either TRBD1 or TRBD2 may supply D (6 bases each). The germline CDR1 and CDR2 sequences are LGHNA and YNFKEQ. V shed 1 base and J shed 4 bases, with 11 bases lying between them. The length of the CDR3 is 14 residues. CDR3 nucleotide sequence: TGTGCCAGCAGCCAAGCGGGGGCGCGATACGAGCAGTACTTC. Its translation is CASSQAGARYEQYF.

The CDR3, as DNA: TGTGCCAGCAGCTTGTCGTGGAACCAGCCCCAGCATTTT. Amino acids: CASSLSWNQPQHF. The rearrangement uses TRBV5-8 and TRBJ1-5; D gene uncertain. V shed 1 base and J shed 7 bases, with 9 bases lying between them. This CDR3 is built from 13 residues. Germline CDR1 reads SGHTS; CDR2 reads YDEGEE.

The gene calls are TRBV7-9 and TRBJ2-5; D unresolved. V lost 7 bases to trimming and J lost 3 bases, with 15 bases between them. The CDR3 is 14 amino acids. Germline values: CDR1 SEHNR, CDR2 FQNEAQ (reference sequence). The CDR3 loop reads CASTLDLRKETQYF. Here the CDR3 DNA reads TGTGCCAGCACCCTGGACCTCCGCAAAGAGACCCAGTACTTC.

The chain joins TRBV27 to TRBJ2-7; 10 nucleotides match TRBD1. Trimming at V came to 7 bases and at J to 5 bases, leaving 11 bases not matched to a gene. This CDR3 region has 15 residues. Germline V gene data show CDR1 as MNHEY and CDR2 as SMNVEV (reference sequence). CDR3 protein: CASTAGQGFRNEQYF. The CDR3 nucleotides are TGTGCCAGCACCGCGGGACAGGGGTTTAGAAACGAGCAGTACTTC.

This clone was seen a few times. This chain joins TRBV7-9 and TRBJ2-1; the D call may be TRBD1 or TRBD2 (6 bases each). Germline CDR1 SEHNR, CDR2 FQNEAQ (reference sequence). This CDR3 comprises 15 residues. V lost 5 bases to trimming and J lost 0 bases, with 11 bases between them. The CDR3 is CASSGGQGSYNEQFF. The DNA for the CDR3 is TGTGCCAGCAGCGGGGGGCAGGGCTCCTACAATGAGCAGTTCTTC.

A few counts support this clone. The CDR3 coding sequence is TGTGCCAGCAGTATGACAGGGCCCCAGCATTTT. It is translated as CASSMTGPQHF. This rearrangement joins TRBV6-6 to TRBJ1-5; a possible D gene is TRBD1 (6 bases). The CDR3 consists of 11 residues. Germline lookup yields CDR1 MNHNY and CDR2 SVGAGI (reference sequence). Trimming cost V 5 bases and J 9 bases, with 8 bases left between them.

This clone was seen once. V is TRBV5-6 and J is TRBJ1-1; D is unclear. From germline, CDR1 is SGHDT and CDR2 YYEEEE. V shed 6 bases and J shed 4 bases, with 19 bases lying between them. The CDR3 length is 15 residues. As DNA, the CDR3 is TGTGCCAGCACCCCGGGGTTTAGGGTGGGCACTGAAGCTTTCTTT. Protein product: CASTPGFRVGTEAFF.

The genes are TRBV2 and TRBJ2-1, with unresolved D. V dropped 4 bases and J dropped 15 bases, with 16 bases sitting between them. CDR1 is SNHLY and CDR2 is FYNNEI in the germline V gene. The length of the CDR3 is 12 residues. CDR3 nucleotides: TGTGCCAGCAGTGTTGGAGAACAGAGGAGGTTCTTC. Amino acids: CASSVGEQRRFF.

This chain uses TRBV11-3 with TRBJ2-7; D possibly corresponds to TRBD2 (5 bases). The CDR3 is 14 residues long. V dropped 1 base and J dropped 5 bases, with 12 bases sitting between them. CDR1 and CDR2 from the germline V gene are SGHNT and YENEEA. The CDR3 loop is CASSLGRMKDEQYF. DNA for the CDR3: TGTGCCAGCAGCTTAGGGAGGATGAAGGACGAGCAGTACTTC.

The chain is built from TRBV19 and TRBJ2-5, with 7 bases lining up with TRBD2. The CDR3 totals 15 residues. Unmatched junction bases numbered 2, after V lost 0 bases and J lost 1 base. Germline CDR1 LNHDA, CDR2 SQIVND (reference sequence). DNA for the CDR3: TGTGCCAGTAGTATAGATGGGACTATCCAAGAGACCCAGTACTTC. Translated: CASSIDGTIQETQYF. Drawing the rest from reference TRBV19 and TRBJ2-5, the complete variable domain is DGGITQSPKYLFRKEGQNVTLSCEQNLNHDAMYWYRQDPGQGLRLIYYSQIVNDFQKGDIAEGYSVSREKKESFPLTVTSAQKNPTAFYLCASSIDGTIQETQYFGPGTRLLVL.

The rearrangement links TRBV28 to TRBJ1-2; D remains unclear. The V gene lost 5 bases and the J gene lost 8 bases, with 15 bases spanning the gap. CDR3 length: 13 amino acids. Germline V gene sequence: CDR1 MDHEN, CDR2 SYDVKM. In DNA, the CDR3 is TGTGCCAGCAGTGCCCGCGGGGTGAGGGGCTACACCTTC. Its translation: CASSARGVRGYTF.